This T cell receptor beta chain was observed in a study of cytomegalovirus exposure and HLA in healthy donors (dated by TCRdb to 2015 to 2018). For context, the study as a whole: An earlier analysis of more than 550 of the donors reported about 280 Gb of sequence data and 100 million to 120 million unique TCR beta sequences obtained from approximately 180 million T cells. Roughly 300 gigabases of sequencing data and tens of millions of unique TCR sequences were included in an early release covering under 650 HLA-typed donors. The genetic ancestry cluster associated with self-reported Caucasian donors included around four fifths of the roughly 390 genotyped donors. The study was designed to test whether signatures of past pathogen exposure could be identified by cataloging public T cell receptors. The study profiled the T cell repertoires of more than 500 subjects by immunosequencing and related them to cytomegalovirus serostatus. A separate validation cohort of roughly 110 different subjects was used in addition to the roughly 700-subject first cohort. To predict cytomegalovirus infection status, the study brought together high-throughput TCR immunosequencing, statistical association of individual TCRs with disease status, and machine learning. To study patterns of TCR occurrence, a later analysis re-analyzed previously published TCR beta repertoires from around 660 donors and added high-resolution HLA genotyping. In the later analysis, no new phenotypic data were used to find candidate immune exposures; instead, reliance was placed on TCR beta sequences and their occurrence across donors. An earlier analysis of nearly 600 of the donors applied high-throughput TCR beta sequencing to assess whether each TCR beta V gene segment acted as functional or pseudogenic. Alongside the repertoire data, information on donor age, sex, ethnicity and CMV serostatus was compiled. In a later genetic analysis, genome-wide SNP genotypes for about 55% of the roughly 670 donors were used, and that subset was treated as a discovery cohort. All discovery cohort repertoires had been generated using a single sequencing platform. Class I and class II HLA loci were covered by the typing at four-digit resolution. Typing coverage differed by locus: A, B, C, DRB1 and DQB1 were typed in roughly 629-630 donors, DQA1 in approximately 520, DPA1 in 600 to 610, and DPB1 in 450 to 490. Because of strong linkage in the cohort, a few DR-DQ haplotypes were treated as single units for association and clustering. Among around 400 genotyped donors of the cohort, an average of roughly 230,000 unique TCR beta nucleotide sequences was sequenced per donor, of which 15% to 20% were non-productive.

Broader findings and caveats from the paper: Because counts were too low, fewer than 20 rarely observed V segments, including chromosome 9 orphons, were excluded from the earlier analysis of about 500 of the donors. Several of the top co-occurrence clusters appeared to be linked to parvovirus B19, influenza, CMV and Epstein-Barr virus, according to a later analysis. HLA typing was unavailable for some donors at each locus, so association tests used only the typed subset. The authors suggested that the approach could potentially be generalized to other disease states and immunological phenotypes. An earlier analysis of around 600 of the donors showed that most TCR beta V segments appeared in productive rearrangements either about 87% or about 30% of the time, which broadly matched IMGT annotations. The classifier was reported to diagnose cytomegalovirus status with high specificity and sensitivity in both the original cohort and the validation cohort. The only immune exposure information available for the cohort was CMV serostatus. Specific HLA alleles were associated with 15,000 to 20,000 TCR beta sequences at a false discovery rate of 0.05 in a later analysis. A few of the identified cytomegalovirus-associated TCR beta chains were confirmed in vitro to be specific for cytomegalovirus antigens. A further reported finding was that TCR beta sequences accurately predicted the HLA-A and HLA-B alleles for most subjects in the first cohort. In a later analysis, HLA-associated TCR beta chains showed more clonal expansion and lower generation probabilities than non-associated chains that were equally common. A later genetic analysis associated a missense DCLRE1C variant with V-gene and J-gene trimming of TCR beta chains, and an independent cohort replicated the association. The sequencing pipeline was judged likely to have produced a cluster of highly shared sequence variants as a technical artifact. The study gave a list of 150 to 200 TCR beta chains associated with cytomegalovirus. Some IMGT-functional V segments, including TRBV6-2 and TRBV6-3, could not be told apart with the 87-base-pair reads, so those segments were excluded. A later analysis found that most CMV-associated TCR beta chains appeared HLA-restricted, with HLA associations seemingly driven largely by CMV exposure. In a later analysis, TCR association rates were found to vary across HLA loci, with the most associated TCRs seen for DRB1 alleles and the fewest for HLA-C alleles. The presence/absence analyses assumed that sequencing depth was roughly uniform across donors, and that assumption may not be true. In a later genetic analysis, fewer N-insertions in productive TCRs were reported among donors in an Asian-associated ancestry cluster than the roughly 700-donor mean. Assigning TCR associations to individual alleles was difficult when HLA alleles, especially DR and DQ, strongly co-occurred. Correlated functional status among segregating V segments might be attributable to linkage disequilibrium, but an unknown experimental factor could not be ruled out. This cohort had only TCR beta chains sequenced, and the lack of alpha or paired-chain data limited which features could be detected. Across donors, most TCR sequences were observed very rarely, whereas some public TCRs were present in many individuals.

Receptor amplification or capture employed the immunoSEQ multiplex PCR assay. For the multiplex PCR, a mixture combining 60 forward primers for TCR Vbeta segments and 13 reverse primers for TCR Jbeta segments was used. The CDR3 region of rearranged TCR beta genes was amplified from genomic DNA by a multiplex PCR assay. On the Illumina HiSeq System, the amplified TCR beta libraries were sequenced as 87-base-pair reads. Turning to the authors' computational methods: A later analysis tallied 75 million to 85 million unique TCR beta chains across the 600 to 700 repertoires, and some 12 million of those chains were shared by two or more donors. Raw reads were error-corrected and collapsed into unique sequences with a nearest-neighbor algorithm that merged closely related sequences to remove PCR and sequencing errors. V, D and J gene segments were assigned by aligning CDR3 sequences to IMGT reference sequences. For a sequence to be retained, at least a six-nucleotide match to both a V gene segment and a J gene segment was required. A rearrangement was called productive if the CDR3 had no stop codons and remained in frame with V and J, and every other rearrangement was called non-productive. CDR3 was defined according to IMGT convention as the region running from the second conserved V-encoded cysteine to the conserved J-encoded phenylalanine. Sequences without an unambiguous match to a single V gene segment were excluded from the earlier analysis of several hundred of the donors. An earlier analysis of a few hundred of the donors called V segments functional above 56.7% productive rearrangements and segregating when the between-donor standard deviation exceeded 5%. A statistical classification framework was built for diagnosing cytomegalovirus status from the catalog of TCR beta chain sequences. In a later analysis, TCR nucleotide sequences were compared against IMGT/GENE-DB human TR gene sequences so that V and J genes could be assigned. In a later analysis, CDR3 sequences and most-parsimonious VDJ recombination scenarios were assigned using the TCRdist pipeline. A later analysis defined each TCR beta chain by its CDR3 amino acid sequence plus V-gene family, and excluded reads lacking a unique V-gene family. In a later analysis, around 650 highly shared, low-generation-probability nucleotide sequences were removed to address suspected cross-contamination and a sequencing artifact. In a later analysis, a clonal expansion index for each public chain was calculated from normalized within-repertoire ranks of inferred template counts. In a later analysis, generation probabilities were computed using a VDJ recombination model fitted to out-of-frame rearrangements, and the results were checked against IGoR. In a later analysis, hypergeometric tests were used to score TCR-TCR, TCR-HLA and TCR-CMV co-occurrence, with a repertoire-size bias correction applied to TCR pairs. A later analysis estimated false discovery rates by permuting HLA or CMV assignments 20 times. A later analysis grouped co-occurring TCRs with DBSCAN, adding TCRdist sequence similarity when clustering within HLA-allele-positive subsets. For co-occurrence clustering, repertoires with fewer than 30,000 or more than 120,000 public chains were excluded, along with 5 or 6 repertoires with anomalous nucleotide sharing. The clones in this table, taken by TCRdb from immuneACCESS, are in-frame only. Not every clone is retained; where verified, under half of the shortfall comes from an unresolved V gene, and the cause of the rest is unknown. That table furnishes V, J and clone size, whereas the DNA furnished D and trimming. For this sample there are 150,000 to 200,000 clones; approximately 84% appear just once. Together, the top ten hold 7% of the sample.

Looking up the germline V gene yields CDR1 MDHEN and CDR2 SYDVKM. Taken from cysteine to phenylalanine, the CDR3 has 16 residues. Just CDR3 DNA is preserved here, 48 bases in frame from base 1. At the junction V is shortened by 5 bases and J by 4 bases, with 17 bases in between. The cohort consisted of 666 healthy bone marrow donors. At the time of sampling, every cohort member was nominally healthy, though immune exposures that went unrecorded were likely present. The donor tested CMV seropositive, placing the donor among the 289 seropositive members of the cohort. Each donor provided a peripheral blood sample, and peripheral blood mononuclear cells were used for TCR beta sequencing. The Qiagen DNeasy Blood Extraction Kit was used to extract genomic DNA from the blood cell samples. As to this clone: Its antigen target is currently unknown. No base qualities exist here, and no much larger clone lies one base off it.

The TCR was taken from a woman aged 40 to 49 in good health and CMV-seropositive. The sequenced material came from PBMCs. Rearrangement joined TRBV28 to TRBJ2-2; TRBD1 is a possible D gene, resting on 6 matching bases. DNA sequence: TGTGCCAGCAGTCCTCAGGACAGTTGGGCCACCGGGGAGCTGTTTTTT. This gives the protein CASSPQDSWATGELFF.